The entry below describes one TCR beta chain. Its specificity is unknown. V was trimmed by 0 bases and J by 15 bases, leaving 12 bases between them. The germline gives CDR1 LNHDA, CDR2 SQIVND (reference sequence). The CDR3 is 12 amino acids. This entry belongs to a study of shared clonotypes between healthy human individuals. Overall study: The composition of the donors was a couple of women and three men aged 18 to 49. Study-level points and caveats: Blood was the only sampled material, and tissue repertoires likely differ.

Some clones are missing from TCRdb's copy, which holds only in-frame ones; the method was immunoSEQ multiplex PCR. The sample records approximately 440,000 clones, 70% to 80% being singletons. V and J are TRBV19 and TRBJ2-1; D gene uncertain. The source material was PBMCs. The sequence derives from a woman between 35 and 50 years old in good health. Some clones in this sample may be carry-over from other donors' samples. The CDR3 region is CASSIEGSRLFF. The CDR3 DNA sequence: TGTGCCAGTAGTATAGAAGGTAGCCGGCTGTTCTTC.